These 29 T cell receptor beta chains were sequenced from one sample in a study of stem cell transplantation in POMP-related autoinflammatory disease. The protocol was immunoSEQ multiplex PCR, while the TCRdb copy is restricted to in-frame clones and leaves out a portion. The table lists about 8,600 clones, about nine tenths of them singletons, with roughly 12% in the top ten. The sample in question was CD8+ T cells from PBMCs, obtained after stem cell transplantation. The source is a human patient with POMP-related autoinflammation and immune dysregulation (PRAID). Some T cells may originate from the graft donor.

The chain is built from TRBV27 and TRBJ2-1; TRBD2 aligns across 12 bases. V shed 2 bases, J shed 8 bases, and the junction held 7 bases outside the gene matches. Looked up from germline, CDR1 is MNHEY and CDR2 is SMNVEV (reference sequence). The CDR3 has 16 amino acids. CDR3 in DNA: TGTGCCAGCAGTTTAGCCCTAGCGGGAGGGCCCCATGAGCAGTTCTTC. The encoded protein is CASSLALAGGPHEQFF.

V is TRBV19 and J is TRBJ1-5; D is possibly TRBD1 (5 bases). V lost 6 bases to trimming and J lost 2 bases, with 14 bases between them. Per the germline V gene, CDR1 is LNHDA and CDR2 is SQIVND (reference sequence). The CDR3 consists of 15 residues. The CDR3 reads CASSRYGAGNQPQHF. The CDR3 bases are TGTGCCAGTAGCCGGTACGGGGCGGGCAATCAGCCCCAGCATTTT.

The chain recombines TRBV11-2 with TRBJ2-7, with 8 bases aligning to TRBD1. This CDR3 spans 14 amino acids. Losses at the gene ends were 6 bases for V and 0 bases for J; bases not matched to a gene: 4. The germline V gene has CDR1 SGHAT and CDR2 FQNNGV. CDR3 nucleotide sequence: TGTGCCAGCAGTCCCGGGACAGGCTCCTACGAGCAGTACTTC. Protein sequence: CASSPGTGSYEQYF. The whole variable domain, filled in from reference TRBV11-2 and TRBJ2-7, reads EAGVAQSPRYKIIEKRQSVAFWCNPISGHATLYWYQQILGQGPKLLIQFQNNGVVDDSQLPKDRFSAERLKGVDSTLKIQPAKLEDSAVYLCASSPGTGSYEQYFGPGTRLTVT.

This chain uses TRBV4-2 with TRBJ2-2; D tentatively fits TRBD1 or TRBD2 (6 bases each). CDR1 LGHNA and CDR2 YNFKEQ come from the germline V gene. The V end was cut by 8 bases, the J end by 1 base, with 20 bases between. CDR3 length: 17 amino acids. CDR3 sequence (DNA): TGTGCCAGCCTCCCGGGGGCCCAGACCTTGAACACCGGGGAGCTGTTTTTT. This encodes CASLPGAQTLNTGELFF.

V and J are TRBV27 and TRBJ1-1, with a tentative D call TRBD1 (6 bases). This CDR3 spans 14 amino acids. Germline lookup yields CDR1 MNHEY and CDR2 SMNVEV (reference sequence). V was trimmed by 5 bases and J by 6 bases, leaving 16 bases between them. In nucleotides, the CDR3 is TGTGCCAGCAGTGTCATAACAGGGACCGCTGAAGCTTTCTTT. Encoded protein: CASSVITGTAEAFF.

By frequency in the sample, this clone is hyperexpanded (1% or more). The chain has TRBV2 and TRBJ1-1; 9 bases are shared with TRBD1. The CDR3 is 13 amino acids. J was trimmed by 3 bases and V by 8 bases; bases with no gene match: 4. Germline V gene sequence: CDR1 SNHLY, CDR2 FYNNEI. The CDR3 DNA is TGTGCCAGCTCTAGGACAGGGGACACTGAAGCTTTCTTT. As protein: CASSRTGDTEAFF.

This chain joins TRBV28 and TRBJ2-7; D is perhaps TRBD2 (6 bases). The CDR3 spans 15 residues. V lost 2 bases, J lost 0 bases, and 11 bases lay in between. From germline, CDR1 is MDHEN and CDR2 SYDVKM. CDR3 sequence: CASSLRGLVSYEQYF. The CDR3 region has the DNA TGTGCCAGCAGTTTACGGGGACTGGTCTCCTACGAGCAGTACTTC. The variable domain in full, completed from reference TRBV28 and TRBJ2-7, reads DVKVTQSSRYLVKRTGEKVFLECVQDMDHENMFWYRQDPGLGLRLIYFSYDVKMKEKGDIPEGYSVSREKKERFSLILESASTNQTSMYLCASSLRGLVSYEQYFGPGTRLTVT.

The chain is built from TRBV5-6 and TRBJ2-5; weak D call: TRBD1 (5 bases). V was cut by 4 bases and J by 1 base, with 11 bases left in between. The CDR3 loop spans 14 amino acids. Germline V lookup: CDR1 SGHDT, CDR2 YYEEEE. The CDR3 DNA reads as TGTGCCAGCAGCCAGACAGCGTTCCAAGAGACCCAGTACTTC. Translation: CASSQTAFQETQYF.

The sample holds a few counts of this clone. The chain couples TRBV7-9 to TRBJ1-1; TRBD1 aligns across 10 bases. V shed 2 bases, J shed 0 bases, and the junction held 9 bases outside the gene matches. This CDR3 is 18 amino acids long. Germline lookup yields CDR1 SEHNR and CDR2 FQNEAQ (reference sequence). CDR3 nucleotides: TGTGCCAGCAGCTTAATAAGGGACAGGGGCCCCTTGAACACTGAAGCTTTCTTT. It codes for CASSLIRDRGPLNTEAFF.

The chain links TRBV20-1 to TRBJ2-7, with TRBD1 matching 7 bases. The CDR3 is made up of 14 amino acids. V trimming: 3 bases; J trimming: 0 bases; junction bases outside the gene matches: 5. CDR1 is DFQATT, CDR2 SNEGSKA, per germline (reference sequence). CDR3 amino acids: CSASSRDSSYEQYV. For the CDR3, the DNA is TGCAGTGCTAGTTCTAGGGACAGCTCCTACGAGCAGTACGTC.

The V and J genes are TRBV12-3 or TRBV12-4 and TRBJ2-7; D possibly corresponds to TRBD2 (6 bases). This CDR3 is built from 13 residues. Trimming removed 1 base from V and 4 bases from J, with 8 bases in between. The CDR3 DNA sequence: TGTGCCAGCAGTTTAGACGGGGGTTACGAGCAGTACTTC. Translation gives CASSLDGGYEQYF.

This chain joins TRBV28 and TRBJ1-5, with D perhaps matching TRBD1 (6 bases). Germline V gene data show CDR1 as MDHEN and CDR2 as SYDVKM. The CDR3 sequence is 14 residues long. Trimming shortened V by 10 bases and J by 0 bases, and 13 bases separated the two germline ends. The CDR3 reads CAIKLQGSNQPQHF. DNA of the CDR3: TGTGCCATAAAATTACAGGGTAGCAATCAGCCCCAGCATTTT.

The V call is TRBV7-9, the J call TRBJ2-5, with D perhaps matching TRBD1 (6 bases). The germline gives CDR1 SEHNR, CDR2 FQNEAQ (reference sequence). The CDR3 covers 14 residues. Trimming removed 4 bases at V and 5 bases at J, with 14 bases between. In DNA form, the CDR3 reads TGTGCCAGCAGCTCCCCCGGACAGTGGGAGACCCAGTACTTC. Amino acid sequence: CASSSPGQWETQYF.

The gene calls are TRBV4-1 and TRBJ2-1; TRBD2 matches 7 bases. The V gene end was trimmed by 4 bases and the J gene end by 6 bases; junction bases not matched to a gene: 9. Germline lookup yields CDR1 MGHRA and CDR2 YSYEKL. The CDR3 spans 15 residues. CDR3 amino acids: CASSLNSGPFNEQFF. CDR3 coding DNA: TGCGCCAGCAGCCTGAATAGCGGGCCTTTCAATGAGCAGTTCTTC.

V is TRBV5-4 and J is TRBJ2-5; D is undetermined. Trimming pared 1 base from V and 2 bases from J, leaving 6 bases between. The CDR3 has 13 amino acids. CDR1 SGHNT and CDR2 YYREEE come from the germline V gene (reference sequence). CDR3: CASSLWLQETQYF. Here the CDR3 DNA reads TGTGCCAGCAGCTTGTGGCTACAAGAGACCCAGTACTTC.

V is TRBV6-5 and J is TRBJ2-1, with no clear D. Trimming shortened V by 0 bases and J by 1 base, and 4 bases separated the two germline ends. Germline-derived CDR1 and CDR2 are MNHEY and SVGAGI. This CDR3 region has 14 residues. CDR3 DNA sequence: TGTGCCAGCAGTTACTCGAAGTCCTACAATGAGCAGTTCTTC. Its translation is CASSYSKSYNEQFF.

The rearrangement joins TRBV11-2 to TRBJ2-2; D ambiguous. The germline V and J ends were trimmed by 1 base and 6 bases, with 15 bases remaining between them. Germline loops: CDR1 SGHAT, CDR2 FQNNGV. CDR3 length equals 16 residues. The CDR3 sequence: CASSLVDPSYAGELFF. The CDR3 DNA sequence: TGTGCCAGCAGCTTAGTAGATCCATCCTACGCCGGGGAGCTGTTTTTT. Supplemented by reference TRBV11-2 and TRBJ2-2, the full variable domain reads EAGVAQSPRYKIIEKRQSVAFWCNPISGHATLYWYQQILGQGPKLLIQFQNNGVVDDSQLPKDRFSAERLKGVDSTLKIQPAKLEDSAVYLCASSLVDPSYAGELFFGEGSRLTVL.

The chain couples TRBV6-6 to TRBJ2-2; maybe TRBD1 (6 bases). V was trimmed by 2 bases and J by 4 bases, leaving 8 bases between them. The CDR3 is made up of 14 amino acids. Germline CDR1 MNHNY, CDR2 SVGAGI (reference sequence). CDR3 loop: CASSYRDITGELFF. The CDR3, as DNA: TGTGCCAGCAGTTACCGGGACATCACCGGGGAGCTGTTTTTT.

This chain joins TRBV28 and TRBJ2-1; D is uncertain. With 5 bases removed from V and 3 bases from J, the gap between germline ends came to 17 bases. From germline, CDR1 is MDHEN and CDR2 SYDVKM. The CDR3 consists of 16 residues. The CDR3 DNA follows: TGTGCCAGCAGTCCCTCCGCCGGCGTATACTACAATGAGCAGTTCTTC. Translating it yields CASSPSAGVYYNEQFF. Filled out from reference TRBV28 and TRBJ2-1, the complete variable domain reads DVKVTQSSRYLVKRTGEKVFLECVQDMDHENMFWYRQDPGLGLRLIYFSYDVKMKEKGDIPEGYSVSREKKERFSLILESASTNQTSMYLCASSPSAGVYYNEQFFGPGTRLTVL.

V gene TRBV19 combines with J gene TRBJ2-7; 10 positions agree with TRBD1. Unmatched junction bases numbered 11, after V lost 5 bases and J lost 7 bases. CDR1 and CDR2 from the germline V gene are LNHDA and SQIVND (reference sequence). This CDR3 comprises 15 residues. This CDR3 reads CASSVLRDRGTEQYF. The CDR3 region has the DNA TGTGCCAGTAGTGTCCTCCGGGACAGGGGAACGGAGCAGTACTTC.

This clone was picked up a small number of times. This sequence joins TRBV5-6 and TRBJ1-1, with D perhaps matching TRBD1 (5 bases). This CDR3 region has 12 residues. CDR1 is SGHDT and CDR2 is YYEEEE in the germline V gene. Trimming shortened V by 1 base and J by 7 bases, and 8 bases separated the two germline ends. The CDR3 is CASSLIDSEAFF. DNA for the CDR3: TGTGCCAGCAGCTTGATCGACAGTGAAGCTTTCTTT.

The V and J genes are TRBV11-3 and TRBJ2-7, with TRBD2 identical over 8 bases. This CDR3 has 13 amino acids. Germline assignment: CDR1 SGHNT and CDR2 YENEEA. Trimming took 3 bases from V and 7 from J; bases not matched to a gene: 5. CDR3 residues: CASSFSAGGEQYF. The CDR3 coding sequence is TGTGCCAGCAGCTTTTCCGCGGGAGGTGAGCAGTACTTC.

The J gene is TRBJ1-5, the V gene TRBV2; a weak D match, TRBD1 (5 bases). The CDR3 contains 16 residues. Germline V CDR1 and CDR2: SNHLY, FYNNEI. V shed 3 bases and J shed 2 bases, with 14 bases lying between them. CDR3 DNA sequence: TGTGCCAGCAGTGAGAGGGGCTCTAATCGCAATCAGCCCCAGCATTTT. It is translated as CASSERGSNRNQPQHF.

This sequence joins TRBV11-2 and TRBJ2-5; 8 nucleotides line up with TRBD2. The CDR3 covers 15 residues. Losses at the gene ends were 7 bases for V and 5 bases for J; bases not matched to a gene: 12. Per the germline V gene, CDR1 is SGHAT and CDR2 is FQNNGV. As DNA, the CDR3 is TGTGCCAGCACTAGAGGACTAGCCCTCGGGGAGACCCAGTACTTC. It yields the protein CASTRGLALGETQYF.

Only one count was recorded for this clone. The V and J genes are TRBV9 and TRBJ2-3, with D tentatively TRBD1 (5 bases). There are 12 residues in the CDR3. The germline gives CDR1 SGDLS, CDR2 YYNGEE. With 0 bases removed from V and 6 bases from J, the gap between germline ends came to 5 bases. Here the CDR3 reads CASSVEGDTQYF. CDR3 coding DNA: TGTGCCAGCAGCGTAGAGGGGGATACGCAGTATTTT.

The chain uses TRBV5-6 and TRBJ2-5; 8 bases line up with TRBD1. V gave up 1 base and J gave up 5 bases; unmatched junction bases: 7. CDR1 is SGHDT, CDR2 YYEEEE, per germline. The length of the CDR3 is 15 residues. CDR3 coding DNA: TGTGCCAGCAGCTTGTGGCACAGGGGGAGGGAGACCCAGTACTTC. It encodes CASSLWHRGRETQYF.

The chain employs TRBV9 and TRBJ2-3, with 9 bases matching TRBD1. The V and J ends lost 3 bases and 4 bases, in that order; junction bases with no gene match: 3. Germline-derived CDR1 and CDR2 are SGDLS and YYNGEE. This CDR3 is 14 amino acids long. The CDR3, as DNA: TGTGCCAGCAGCGCACAGGGGGCCGCAGATACGCAGTATTTT. Its translation is CASSAQGAADTQYF.

The genes are TRBV11-2 and TRBJ2-1; D gene uncertain. V was pared by 7 bases and J by 6 bases, with 10 bases between. The germline CDR1 and CDR2 sequences are SGHAT and FQNNGV. The CDR3 consists of 12 residues. CDR3 sequence: CASTPAGNEQFF. The CDR3 coding sequence is TGTGCCAGCACCCCTGCTGGCAATGAGCAGTTCTTC.

This clone has a single count. This rearrangement joins TRBV16 to TRBJ2-7; possibly TRBD2 for D (5 bases). The CDR3 consists of 15 residues. Per germline, CDR1 KGHSY and CDR2 FQNENV. Trimming left V 2 bases short and J 5 bases short, with 16 bases between. CDR3 nucleotide sequence: TGTGCCAGCAGCCAAGGTCGGACTCCGAGGGACGAGCAGTACTTC. This encodes CASSQGRTPRDEQYF.